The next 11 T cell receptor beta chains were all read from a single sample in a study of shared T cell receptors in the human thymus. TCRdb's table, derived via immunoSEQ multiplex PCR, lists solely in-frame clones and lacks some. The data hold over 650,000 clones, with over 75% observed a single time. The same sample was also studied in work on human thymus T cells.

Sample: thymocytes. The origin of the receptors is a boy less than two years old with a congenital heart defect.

The CDR3 sequence is CASSPGMAYEQYF. The DNA of the CDR3 is TGCGCCAGCAGCCCAGGGATGGCCTACGAGCAGTACTTC. The chain combines TRBV4-3 with TRBJ2-5; possibly TRBD1 for D (5 bases). Matching the DNA end better, TRBJ2-7 makes the J call doubtful. CDR1 is LGHNA, CDR2 YSLEER, per germline. This CDR3 is 13 amino acids long.

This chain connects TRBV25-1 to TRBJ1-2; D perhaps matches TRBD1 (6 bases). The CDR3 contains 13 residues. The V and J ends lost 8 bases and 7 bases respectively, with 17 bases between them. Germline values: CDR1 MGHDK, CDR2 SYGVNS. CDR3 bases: TGTGCCAGCGGGGGCGGGGGGGGGCCTGGCTACACCTTC. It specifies CASGGGGGPGYTF.

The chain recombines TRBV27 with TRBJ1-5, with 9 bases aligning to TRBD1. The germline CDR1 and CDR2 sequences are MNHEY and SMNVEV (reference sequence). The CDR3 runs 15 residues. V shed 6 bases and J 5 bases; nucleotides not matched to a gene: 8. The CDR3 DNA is TGTGCCAGCAGGGGAGAGGGACAGGGCGATCAGCCCCAGCATTTT. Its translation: CASRGEGQGDQPQHF.

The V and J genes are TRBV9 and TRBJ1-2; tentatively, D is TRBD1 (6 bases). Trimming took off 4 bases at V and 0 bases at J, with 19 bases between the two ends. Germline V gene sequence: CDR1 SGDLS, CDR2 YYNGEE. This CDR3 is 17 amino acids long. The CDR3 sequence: CASSFLLGGDTNYGYTF. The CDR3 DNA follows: TGTGCCAGCAGCTTTCTACTAGGGGGAGACACTAACTATGGCTACACCTTC.

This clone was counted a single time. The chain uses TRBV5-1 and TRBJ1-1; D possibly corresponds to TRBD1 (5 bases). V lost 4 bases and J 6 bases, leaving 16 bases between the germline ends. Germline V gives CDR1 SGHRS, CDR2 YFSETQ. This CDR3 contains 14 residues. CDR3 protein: CASSPPPGGAEAFF. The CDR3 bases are TGCGCCAGCAGCCCCCCCCCGGGGGGGGCTGAAGCTTTCTTT.

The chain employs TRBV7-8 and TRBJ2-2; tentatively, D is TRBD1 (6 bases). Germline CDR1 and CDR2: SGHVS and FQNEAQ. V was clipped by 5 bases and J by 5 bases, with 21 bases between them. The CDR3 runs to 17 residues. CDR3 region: CASSDPSDQGLTGELFF. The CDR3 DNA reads TGTGCCAGCAGCGATCCTTCGGATCAGGGGTTAACCGGGGAGCTGTTTTTT.

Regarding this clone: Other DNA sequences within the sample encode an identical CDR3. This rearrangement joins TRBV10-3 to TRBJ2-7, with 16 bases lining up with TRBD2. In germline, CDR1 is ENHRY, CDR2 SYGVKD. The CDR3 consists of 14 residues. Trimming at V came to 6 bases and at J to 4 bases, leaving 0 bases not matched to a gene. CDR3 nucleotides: TGTGCCATCAGGGGACTAGCGGGAGGGTACGAGCAGTACTTC. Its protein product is CAIRGLAGGYEQYF.

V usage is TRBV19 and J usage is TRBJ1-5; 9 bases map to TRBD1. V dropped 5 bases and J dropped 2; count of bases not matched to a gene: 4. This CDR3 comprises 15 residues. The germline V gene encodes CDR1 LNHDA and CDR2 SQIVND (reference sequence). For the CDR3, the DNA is TGTGCCAGTAGTTTGGGACAGGGTGGCAATCAGCCCCAGCATTTT. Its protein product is CASSLGQGGNQPQHF.

CDR3 amino acids: CAISGNSGGLETQYF. The DNA for the CDR3 is TGTGCCATCAGTGGGAATAGCGGGGGGTTGGAGACCCAGTACTTC. The chain is built from TRBV10-3 and TRBJ2-5; TRBD2 agrees at 10 bases. The CDR3 loop spans 15 amino acids. The ends lost 4 bases at V and 5 bases at J; junction bases unmatched: 7. Germline CDR1 is ENHRY and CDR2 is SYGVKD.

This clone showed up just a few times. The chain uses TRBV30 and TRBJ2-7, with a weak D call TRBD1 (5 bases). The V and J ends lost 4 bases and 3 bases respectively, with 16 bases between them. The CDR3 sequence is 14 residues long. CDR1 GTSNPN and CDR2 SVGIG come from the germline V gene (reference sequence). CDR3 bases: TGTGCCTGGAACACGCCCAGGGCAGGCTACGAGCAGTACTTC. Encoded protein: CAWNTPRAGYEQYF.

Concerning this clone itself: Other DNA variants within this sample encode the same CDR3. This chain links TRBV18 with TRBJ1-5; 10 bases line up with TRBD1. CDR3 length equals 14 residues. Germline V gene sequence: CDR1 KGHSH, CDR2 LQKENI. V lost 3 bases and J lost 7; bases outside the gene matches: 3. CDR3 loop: CASSPGQGNQPQHF. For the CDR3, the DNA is TGTGCCAGCTCACCGGGACAGGGGAACCAGCCCCAGCATTTT.